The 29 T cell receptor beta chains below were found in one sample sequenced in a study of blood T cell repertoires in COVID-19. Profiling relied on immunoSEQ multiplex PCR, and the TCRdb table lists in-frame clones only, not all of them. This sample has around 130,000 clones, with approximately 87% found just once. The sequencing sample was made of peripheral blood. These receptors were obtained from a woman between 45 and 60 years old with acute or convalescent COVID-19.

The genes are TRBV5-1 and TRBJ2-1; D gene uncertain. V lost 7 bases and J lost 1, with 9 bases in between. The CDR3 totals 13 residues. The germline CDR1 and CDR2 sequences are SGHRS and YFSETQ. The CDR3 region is CASRLPSYNEQFF. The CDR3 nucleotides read TGCGCCAGCCGACTGCCTTCCTACAATGAGCAGTTCTTC.

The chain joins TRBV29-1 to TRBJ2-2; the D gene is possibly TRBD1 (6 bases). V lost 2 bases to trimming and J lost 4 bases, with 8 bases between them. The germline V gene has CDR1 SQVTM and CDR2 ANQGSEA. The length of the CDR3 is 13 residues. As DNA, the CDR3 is TGCAGCGTTGAACAACAGGGCACCGGGGAGCTGTTTTTT. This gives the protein CSVEQQGTGELFF.

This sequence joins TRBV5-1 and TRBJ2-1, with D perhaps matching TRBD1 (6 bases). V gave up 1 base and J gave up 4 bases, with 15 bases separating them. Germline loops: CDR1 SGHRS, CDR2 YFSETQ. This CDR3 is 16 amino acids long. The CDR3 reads CASSLSRGQGYNEQFF. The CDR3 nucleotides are TGCGCCAGCAGCTTGAGTAGGGGCCAGGGGTACAATGAGCAGTTCTTC. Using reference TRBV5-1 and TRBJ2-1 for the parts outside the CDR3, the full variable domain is KAGVTQTPRYLIKTRGQQVTLSCSPISGHRSVSWYQQTPGQGLQFLFEYFSETQRNKGNFPGRFSGRQFSNSRSEMNVSTLELGDSALYLCASSLSRGQGYNEQFFGPGTRLTVL.

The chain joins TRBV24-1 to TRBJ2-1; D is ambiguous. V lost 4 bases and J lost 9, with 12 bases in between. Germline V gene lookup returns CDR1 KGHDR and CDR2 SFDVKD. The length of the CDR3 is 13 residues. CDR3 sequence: CATSDPHSFEQFF. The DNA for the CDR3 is TGTGCCACCAGTGACCCCCACTCTTTTGAGCAGTTCTTC.

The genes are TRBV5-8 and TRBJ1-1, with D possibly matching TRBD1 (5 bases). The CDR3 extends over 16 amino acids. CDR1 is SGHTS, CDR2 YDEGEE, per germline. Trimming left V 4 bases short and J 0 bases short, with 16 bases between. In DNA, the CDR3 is TGTGCCAGCAGCCTGCCGGGGGGAACCATGAACACTGAAGCTTTCTTT. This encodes CASSLPGGTMNTEAFF.

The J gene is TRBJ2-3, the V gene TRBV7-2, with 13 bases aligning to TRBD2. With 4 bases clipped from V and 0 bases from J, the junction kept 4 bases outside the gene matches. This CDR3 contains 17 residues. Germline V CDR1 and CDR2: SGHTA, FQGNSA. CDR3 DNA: TGTGCCAGCAGCTCGACTAGCGGGGGGCTTAGCACAGATACGCAGTATTTT. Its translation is CASSSTSGGLSTDTQYF.

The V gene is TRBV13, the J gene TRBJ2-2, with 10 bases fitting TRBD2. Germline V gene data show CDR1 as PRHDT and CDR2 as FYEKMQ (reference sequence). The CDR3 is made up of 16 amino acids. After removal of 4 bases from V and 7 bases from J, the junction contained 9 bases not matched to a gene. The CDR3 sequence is CASSSTSGNGNGELFF. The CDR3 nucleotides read TGTGCCAGCAGCTCTACTAGCGGGAACGGGAACGGGGAGCTGTTTTTT.

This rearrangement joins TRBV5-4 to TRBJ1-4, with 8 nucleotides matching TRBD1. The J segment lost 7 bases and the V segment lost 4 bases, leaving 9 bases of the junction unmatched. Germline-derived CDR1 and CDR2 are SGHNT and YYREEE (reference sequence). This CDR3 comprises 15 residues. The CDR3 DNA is TGTGCCAGCAGCCCCACCGGACAGGGTCTTGAAAAACTGTTTTTT. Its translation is CASSPTGQGLEKLFF.

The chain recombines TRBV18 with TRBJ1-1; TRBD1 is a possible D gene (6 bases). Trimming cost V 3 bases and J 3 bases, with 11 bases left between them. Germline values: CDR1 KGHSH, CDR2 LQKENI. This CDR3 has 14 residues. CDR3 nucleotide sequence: TGTGCCAGCTCACCGTCACAGGGAGACACTGAAGCTTTCTTT. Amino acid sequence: CASSPSQGDTEAFF.

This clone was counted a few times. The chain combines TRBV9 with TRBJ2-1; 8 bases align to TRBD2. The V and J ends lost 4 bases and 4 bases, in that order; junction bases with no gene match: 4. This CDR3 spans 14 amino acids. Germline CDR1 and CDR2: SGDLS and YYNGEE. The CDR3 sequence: CASSRSGAYNEQFF. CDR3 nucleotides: TGTGCCAGCAGCCGTAGCGGGGCATACAATGAGCAGTTCTTC.

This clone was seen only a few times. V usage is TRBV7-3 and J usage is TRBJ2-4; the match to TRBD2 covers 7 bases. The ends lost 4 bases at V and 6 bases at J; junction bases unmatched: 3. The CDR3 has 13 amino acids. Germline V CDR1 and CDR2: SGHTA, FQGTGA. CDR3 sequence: CASSSTGGNIQYF. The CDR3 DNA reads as TGTGCCAGCAGCTCCACGGGGGGAAACATTCAGTACTTC.

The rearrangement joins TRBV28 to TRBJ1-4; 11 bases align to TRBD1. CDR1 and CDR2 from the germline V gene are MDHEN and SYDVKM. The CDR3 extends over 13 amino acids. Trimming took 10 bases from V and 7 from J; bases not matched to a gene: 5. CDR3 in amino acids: CAITGQGGEKLFF. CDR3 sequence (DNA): TGTGCCATCACGGGACAGGGGGGTGAAAAACTGTTTTTT.

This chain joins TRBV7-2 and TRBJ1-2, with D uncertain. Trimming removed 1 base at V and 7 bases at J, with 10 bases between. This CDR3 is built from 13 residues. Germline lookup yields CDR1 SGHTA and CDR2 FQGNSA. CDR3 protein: CASSLGQDFGYTF. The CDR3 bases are TGTGCCAGCAGCTTAGGTCAGGACTTTGGCTACACCTTC.

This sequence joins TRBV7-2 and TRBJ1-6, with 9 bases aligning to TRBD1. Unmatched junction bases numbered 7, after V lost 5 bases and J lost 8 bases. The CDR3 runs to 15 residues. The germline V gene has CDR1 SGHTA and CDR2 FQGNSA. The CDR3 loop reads CASSKGQGDHSPLHF. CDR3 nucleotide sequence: TGTGCCAGCAGCAAGGGACAGGGCGACCATTCACCCCTCCACTTT.

CDR3 nucleotide sequence: TGTGCCAGTAGTATAACCGGTCTCGCGGAAGCTTTCTTT. Protein: CASSITGLAEAFF. This chain connects TRBV19 to TRBJ1-1; no reliable D call. The CDR3 length is 13 residues. The V gene's germline CDR1 is LNHDA and CDR2 SQIVND (reference sequence). Trimming shortened V by 2 bases and J by 8 bases, and 12 bases separated the two germline ends. The variable domain in full, completed from reference TRBV19 and TRBJ1-1, reads DGGITQSPKYLFRKEGQNVTLSCEQNLNHDAMYWYRQDPGQGLRLIYYSQIVNDFQKGDIAEGYSVSREKKESFPLTVTSAQKNPTAFYLCASSITGLAEAFFGQGTRLTVV.

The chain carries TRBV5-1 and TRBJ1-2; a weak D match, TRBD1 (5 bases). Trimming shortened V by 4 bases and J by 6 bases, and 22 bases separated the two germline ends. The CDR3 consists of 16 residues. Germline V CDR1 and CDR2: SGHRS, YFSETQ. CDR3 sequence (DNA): TGCGCCAGCAGCGCGTACCCTCGGGCAGGGCACGATGGCTACACCTTC. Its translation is CASSAYPRAGHDGYTF. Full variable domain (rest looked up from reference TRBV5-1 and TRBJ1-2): KAGVTQTPRYLIKTRGQQVTLSCSPISGHRSVSWYQQTPGQGLQFLFEYFSETQRNKGNFPGRFSGRQFSNSRSEMNVSTLELGDSALYLCASSAYPRAGHDGYTFGSGTRLTVV.

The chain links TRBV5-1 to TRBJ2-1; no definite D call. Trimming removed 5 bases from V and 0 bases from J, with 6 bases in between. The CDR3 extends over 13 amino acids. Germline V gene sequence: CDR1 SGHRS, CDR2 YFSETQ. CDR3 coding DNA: TGCGCCAGCAGAGAGAGCTCCTACAATGAGCAGTTCTTC. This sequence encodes CASRESSYNEQFF.

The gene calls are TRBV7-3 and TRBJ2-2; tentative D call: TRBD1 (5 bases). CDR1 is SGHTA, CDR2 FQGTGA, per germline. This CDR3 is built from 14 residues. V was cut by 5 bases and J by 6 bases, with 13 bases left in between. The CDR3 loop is CASSQGAGSGELFF. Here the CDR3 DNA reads TGTGCCAGCAGCCAAGGGGCAGGGTCCGGGGAGCTGTTTTTT. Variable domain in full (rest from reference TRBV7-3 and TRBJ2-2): GAGVSQTPSNKVTEKGKYVELRCDPISGHTALYWYRQSLGQGPEFLIYFQGTGAADDSGLPNDRFFAVRPEGSVSTLKIQRTERGDSAVYLCASSQGAGSGELFFGEGSRLTVL.

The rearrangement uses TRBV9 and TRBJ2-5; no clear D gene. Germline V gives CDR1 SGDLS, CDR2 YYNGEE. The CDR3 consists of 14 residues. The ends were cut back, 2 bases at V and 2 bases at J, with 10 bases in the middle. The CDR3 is CASSVAGLQETQYF. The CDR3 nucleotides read TGTGCCAGCAGCGTGGCAGGCCTACAAGAGACCCAGTACTTC.

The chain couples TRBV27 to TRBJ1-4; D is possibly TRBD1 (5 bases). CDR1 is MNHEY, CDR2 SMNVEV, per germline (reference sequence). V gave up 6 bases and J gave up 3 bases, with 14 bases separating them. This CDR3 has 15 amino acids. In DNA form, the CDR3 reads TGTGCCAGCAGCGATAGGGGCAGTCCTAATGAAAAACTGTTTTTT. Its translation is CASSDRGSPNEKLFF.

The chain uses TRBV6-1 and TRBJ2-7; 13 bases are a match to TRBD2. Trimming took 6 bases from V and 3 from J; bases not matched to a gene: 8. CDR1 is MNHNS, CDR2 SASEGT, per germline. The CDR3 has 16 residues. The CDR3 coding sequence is TGTGCCAGCAGGGAAACCGGGACTAGCGGGATCTACGAGCAGTACTTC. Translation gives CASRETGTSGIYEQYF.

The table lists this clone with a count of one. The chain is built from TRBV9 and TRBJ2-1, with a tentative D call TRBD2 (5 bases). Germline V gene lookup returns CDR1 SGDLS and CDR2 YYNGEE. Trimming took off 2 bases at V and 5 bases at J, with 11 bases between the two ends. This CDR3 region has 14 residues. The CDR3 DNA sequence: TGTGCCAGCAGCGTTGGTGGGAGCAACAATGAGCAGTTCTTC. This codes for CASSVGGSNNEQFF.

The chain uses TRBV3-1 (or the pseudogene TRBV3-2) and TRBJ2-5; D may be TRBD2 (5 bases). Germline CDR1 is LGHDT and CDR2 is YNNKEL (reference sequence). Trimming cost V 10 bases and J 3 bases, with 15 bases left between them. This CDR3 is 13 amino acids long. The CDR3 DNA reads TGTGCCATCCGAGGGCTAGGAGAAGAGACCCAGTACTTC. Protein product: CAIRGLGEETQYF.

The CDR3 DNA is TGTGCCAGCAGCGTCAGTACAACTAATGAAAAACTGTTTTTT. Translation: CASSVSTTNEKLFF. The chain carries TRBV7-2 and TRBJ1-4, with unresolved D. CDR1 SGHTA and CDR2 FQGNSA come from the germline V gene. Trimming removed 5 bases at V and 0 bases at J, with 7 bases between. The length of the CDR3 is 14 residues.

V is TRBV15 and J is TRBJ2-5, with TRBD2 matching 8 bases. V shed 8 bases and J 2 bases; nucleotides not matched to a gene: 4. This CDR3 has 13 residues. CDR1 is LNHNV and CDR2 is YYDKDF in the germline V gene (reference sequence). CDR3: CATVRGGQETQYF. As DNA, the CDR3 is TGTGCCACCGTACGGGGGGGGCAAGAGACCCAGTACTTC.

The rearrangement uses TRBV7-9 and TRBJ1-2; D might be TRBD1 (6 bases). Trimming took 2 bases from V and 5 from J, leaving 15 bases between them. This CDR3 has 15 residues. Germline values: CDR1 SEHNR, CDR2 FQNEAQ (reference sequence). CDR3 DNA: TGTGCCAGCAGCTTAAGACAGGACTTGGGATATGGCTACACCTTC. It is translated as CASSLRQDLGYGYTF.

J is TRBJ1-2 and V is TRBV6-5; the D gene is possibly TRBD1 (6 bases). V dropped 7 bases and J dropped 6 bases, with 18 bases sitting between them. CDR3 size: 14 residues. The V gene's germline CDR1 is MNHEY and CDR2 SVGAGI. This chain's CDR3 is CASTSTRGNDGYTF. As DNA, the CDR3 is TGTGCCAGCACCTCAACCAGGGGAAACGATGGCTACACCTTC.

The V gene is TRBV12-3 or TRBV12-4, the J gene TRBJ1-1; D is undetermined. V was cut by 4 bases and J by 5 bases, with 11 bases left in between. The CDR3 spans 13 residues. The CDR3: CASSYSGGTEAFF. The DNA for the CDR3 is TGTGCCAGCAGTTACTCCGGAGGTACTGAAGCTTTCTTT.

DNA of the CDR3: TGCAGTGCTAGTTGGGGTCGTGAGGGACTAGCGGCTCAAGAGACCCAGTACTTC. It codes for CSASWGREGLAAQETQYF. V usage is TRBV20-1 and J usage is TRBJ2-5; 11 positions agree with TRBD2. Germline CDR1 reads DFQATT; CDR2 reads SNEGSKA (reference sequence). The CDR3 runs to 18 residues. Trimming at V came to 3 bases and at J to 2 bases, leaving 14 bases not matched to a gene.